This T cell receptor (beta chain) was captured by sequencing in a study of CD8 T cells in Susac syndrome. The CDR3 sequence is 15 residues long. Germline V gene sequence: CDR1 LGHDT, CDR2 YNNKEL (reference sequence). V shed 4 bases and J shed 2 bases, with 14 bases lying between them. CD8+ and CD4+ T cells from blood underwent TCR beta sequencing, which was carried out in a high-throughput format. Healthy donors served as age- and sex-matched controls. TEMRA cells were FACS-enriched, unlike CD8+ and CD4+ T cells, which were negatively isolated. The authors reverse transcribed roughly 0.5 to 1 ug RNA with random hexamers. Amplification of TCR beta CDR3 spanned 54 Vbeta and 13 Jbeta via immunoSEQ multiplex PCR. TCRdb fed the immunoSEQ multiplex PCR reads into MiXCR, producing one record per CDR3 protein. The data show 120,000 or so distinct CDR3 sequences, more than 90% seen once.

The specimen sequenced was CD4+ T cells from PBMCs. This TCR was recovered from a human donor in good health. The J gene is TRBJ1-1, the V gene TRBV3-1, with D possibly being TRBD1 (6 bases). CDR3 protein: CASSPYREGNTEAFF. The CDR3 DNA follows: TGTGCCAGCAGCCCCTACAGGGAAGGTAACACTGAAGCTTTCTTT.